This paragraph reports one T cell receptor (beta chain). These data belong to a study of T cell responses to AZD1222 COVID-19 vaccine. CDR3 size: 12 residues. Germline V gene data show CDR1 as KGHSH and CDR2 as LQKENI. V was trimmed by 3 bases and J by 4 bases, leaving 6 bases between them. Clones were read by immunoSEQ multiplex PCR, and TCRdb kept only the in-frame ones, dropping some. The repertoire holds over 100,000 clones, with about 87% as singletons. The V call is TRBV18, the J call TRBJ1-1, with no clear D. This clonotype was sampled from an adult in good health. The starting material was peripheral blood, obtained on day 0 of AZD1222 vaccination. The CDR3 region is CASSPESTEAFF. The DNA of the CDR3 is TGTGCCAGCTCACCGGAGAGCACTGAAGCTTTCTTT. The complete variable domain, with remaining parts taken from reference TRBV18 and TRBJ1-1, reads NAGVMQNPRHLVRRRGQEARLRCSPMKGHSHVYWYRQLPEEGLKFMVYLQKENIIDESGMPKERFSAEFPKEGPSILRIQQVVRGDSAAYFCASSPESTEAFFGQGTRLTVV.